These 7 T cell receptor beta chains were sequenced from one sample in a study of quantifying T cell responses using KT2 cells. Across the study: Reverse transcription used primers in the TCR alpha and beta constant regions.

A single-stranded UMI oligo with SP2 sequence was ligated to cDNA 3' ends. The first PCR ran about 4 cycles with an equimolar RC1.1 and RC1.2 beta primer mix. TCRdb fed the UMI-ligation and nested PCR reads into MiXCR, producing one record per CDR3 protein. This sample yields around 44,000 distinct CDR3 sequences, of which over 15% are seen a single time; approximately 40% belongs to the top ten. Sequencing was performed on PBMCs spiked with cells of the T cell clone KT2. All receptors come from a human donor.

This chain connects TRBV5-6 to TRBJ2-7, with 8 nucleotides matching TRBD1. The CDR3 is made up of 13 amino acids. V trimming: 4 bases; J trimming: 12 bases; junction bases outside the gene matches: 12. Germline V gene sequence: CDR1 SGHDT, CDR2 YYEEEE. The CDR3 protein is CASSLNDRQGRYF. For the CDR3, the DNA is TGTGCCAGCAGCCTAAATGATCGACAGGGGAGGTACTTC.

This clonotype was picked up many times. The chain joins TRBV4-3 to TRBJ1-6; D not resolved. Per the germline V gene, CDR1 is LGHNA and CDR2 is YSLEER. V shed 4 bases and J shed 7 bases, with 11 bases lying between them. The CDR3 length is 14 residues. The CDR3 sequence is CASSPLAQNSPLHF. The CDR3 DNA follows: TGCGCCAGCAGCCCCCTCGCGCAAAATTCACCCCTCCACTTT.

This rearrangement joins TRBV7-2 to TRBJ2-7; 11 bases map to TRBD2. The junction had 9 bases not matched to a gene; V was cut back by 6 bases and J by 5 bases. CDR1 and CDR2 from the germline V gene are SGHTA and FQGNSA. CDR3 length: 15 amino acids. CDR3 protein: CASSITSGSGNEQYF. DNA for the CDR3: TGTGCCAGCAGTATTACTAGCGGGAGTGGTAACGAGCAGTACTTC.

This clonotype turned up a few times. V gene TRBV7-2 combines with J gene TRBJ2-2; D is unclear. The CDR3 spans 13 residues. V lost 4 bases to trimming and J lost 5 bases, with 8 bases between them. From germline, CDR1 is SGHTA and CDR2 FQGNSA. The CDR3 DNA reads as TGTGCCAGCAGCTCCCGCGCGACCGGGGAGCTGTTTTTT. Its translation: CASSSRATGELFF.

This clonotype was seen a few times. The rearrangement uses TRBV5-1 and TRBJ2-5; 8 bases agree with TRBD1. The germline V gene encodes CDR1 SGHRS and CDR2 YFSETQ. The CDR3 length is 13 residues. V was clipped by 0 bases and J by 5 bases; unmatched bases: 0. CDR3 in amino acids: CASSLGQGETQYF. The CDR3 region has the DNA TGCGCCAGCAGCTTGGGACAGGGGGAGACCCAGTACTTC.

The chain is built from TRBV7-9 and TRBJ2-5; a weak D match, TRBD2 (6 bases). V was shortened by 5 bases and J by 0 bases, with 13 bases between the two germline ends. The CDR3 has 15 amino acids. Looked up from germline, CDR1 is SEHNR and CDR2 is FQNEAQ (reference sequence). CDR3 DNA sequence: TGTGCCAGCAGCCCAGCGGGCGTGCACCAAGAGACCCAGTACTTC. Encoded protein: CASSPAGVHQETQYF.

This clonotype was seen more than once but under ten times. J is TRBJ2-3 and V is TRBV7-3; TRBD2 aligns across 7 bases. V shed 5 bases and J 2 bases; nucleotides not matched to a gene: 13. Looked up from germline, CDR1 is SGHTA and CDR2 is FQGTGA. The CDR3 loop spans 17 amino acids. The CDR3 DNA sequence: TGTGCCAGCAGCCTCGCGGATCTAGCGGCGAACACAGATACGCAGTATTTT. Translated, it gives CASSLADLAANTDTQYF.